This TCR beta chain was identified in a study of control samples from healthy donors and cancer patients. Worth noting for this clone: Germline and junction disagree at one end, which may indicate a read error.

Produced via immunoSEQ multiplex PCR; TCRdb's table is partial and in-frame only. This sample has tens of thousands of clones, with roughly 90% found just once. The sequence was collected from a man aged 50-60 years in good health. Sequences were obtained from blood.

CDR3 nucleotide sequence: TGCGCCAACAGCCCCCTGGACGGCTACTATGGCTACACCTTC. It is translated as CANSPLDGYYGYTF. This chain connects TRBV5-1 to TRBJ1-2; D not certain. In germline, CDR1 is SGHRS, CDR2 YFSETQ. There are 14 residues in the CDR3. Filled out from reference TRBV5-1 and TRBJ1-2, the complete variable domain reads KAGVTQTPRYLIKTRGQQVTLSCSPISGHRSVSWYQQTPGQGLQFLFEYFSETQRNKGNFPGRFSGRQFSNSRSEMNVSTLELGDSALYLCANSPLDGYYGYTFGSGTRLTVV.